Given below is one T cell receptor beta chain in context. Data came from immunoSEQ multiplex PCR; TCRdb stores just in-frame clones and leaves some out. The sample comprises 250,000 to 300,000 clones, roughly four fifths of which are singletons, and 4.1% rests with the top ten. The data derive from a study of blood T cell repertoires in COVID-19. CDR3 length: 14 residues. The J segment lost 7 bases and the V segment lost 0 bases, leaving 4 bases of the junction unmatched. Germline-derived CDR1 and CDR2 are GTSNPN and SVGIG (reference sequence). Enrollees, about 18 to 89 years old, lived in 24 US areas.

This chain joins TRBV30 and TRBJ1-5; 9 bases are shared with TRBD1. This clonotype was obtained from a man aged 30 to 39 with acute COVID-19. The sample comprised PBMCs or T cells enriched from blood (not recorded which). The CDR3 reads CAWSVDRGVQPQHF. For the CDR3, the DNA is TGTGCCTGGAGTGTGGACAGGGGAGTGCAGCCCCAGCATTTT.